Reported below is one TCR beta chain. The sample is drawn from a study of blood T cell repertoires in COVID-19. The overall study: Whether acute or convalescent, the COVID-19 samples came from the United States, Italy and Spain. From T cells, B-cell-depleted T cells, or PBMCs came the material, which was cDNA or gDNA.

As processed by the authors: From reference gene primer amplification, estimates of nucleated cell counts were derived. Repertoires were generated with immunoSEQ multiplex PCR, while TCRdb's copy carries only in-frame clones and drops some. That table supplies the V and J calls and clone size; D and trimming were determined from the DNA. Found here are some 300,000 clones, about 91% of them singletons; the top ten hold roughly 7%. V was cut by 5 bases and J by 1 base, with 8 bases left in between. Germline loops: CDR1 MDHEN, CDR2 SYDVKM. The CDR3 runs 13 residues. The receptor was isolated from a woman in her thirties who had recovered from COVID-19. This chain links TRBV28 with TRBJ1-1; D gene uncertain. The sequenced sample consisted of peripheral blood. CDR3 sequence reads: CASSPPQNTEAFF. CDR3 DNA: TGTGCCAGCAGTCCCCCACAGAACACTGAAGCTTTCTTT. The entire variable domain, with the rest obtained from reference TRBV28 and TRBJ1-1, is as follows: DVKVTQSSRYLVKRTGEKVFLECVQDMDHENMFWYRQDPGLGLRLIYFSYDVKMKEKGDIPEGYSVSREKKERFSLILESASTNQTSMYLCASSPPQNTEAFFGQGTRLTVV.